The sequence of this T cell receptor (beta chain) was determined in a study of glioma-infiltrating T cells. Study-wide results and caveats: Gliomas, especially low-grade, showed above-expected tissue-blood divergence; non-neoplastic patients showed below. CDR3 overlap between tissue and blood was very small.

In this sample, this clonotype turned up many times. Its antigen is undetermined. The iRepertoire nested amplicon-rescue multiplex PCR amplified TCR alpha and beta CDR3s from RNA. Input was roughly 95-450 ng of tissue mRNA or PBMC total RNA. From the multiplex PCR reads, TCRdb called clonotypes with MiXCR, one entry per CDR3 protein. The sample contains about 130,000 distinct CDR3 sequences, 23% of which appear only once. The receptor was isolated from a human donor with low-grade glioma or glioblastoma, undergoing nonglioma brain surgery, or in good health (not recorded which). The sample comprised glioma tissue, nonneoplastic brain tissue, or PBMCs (not recorded which).

For the CDR3, the DNA is TGTGCCAGCAGCCAAGACCGGTTTCCCTACCAAGAGACCCAGTACTTC. Residues: CASSQDRFPYQETQYF. V is TRBV14 and J is TRBJ2-5, with D uncertain. The CDR3 totals 16 residues. CDR1 is SGHDN and CDR2 is FVKESK in the germline V gene. The V end lost 0 bases, the J end lost 0 bases, and 11 bases lay between the germline ends.